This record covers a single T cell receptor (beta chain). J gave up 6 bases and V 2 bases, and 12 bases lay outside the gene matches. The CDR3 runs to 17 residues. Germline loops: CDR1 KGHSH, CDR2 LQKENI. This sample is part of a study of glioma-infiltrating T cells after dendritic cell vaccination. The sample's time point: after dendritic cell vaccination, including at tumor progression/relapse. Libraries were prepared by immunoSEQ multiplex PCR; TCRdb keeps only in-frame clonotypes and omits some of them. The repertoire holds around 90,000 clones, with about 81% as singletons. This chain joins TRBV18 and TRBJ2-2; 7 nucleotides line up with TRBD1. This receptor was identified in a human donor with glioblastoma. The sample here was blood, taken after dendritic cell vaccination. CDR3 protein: CASSPRLRGLLAGELFF. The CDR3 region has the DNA TGTGCCAGCTCACCAAGGCTGAGGGGGCTTCTCGCCGGGGAGCTGTTTTTT.